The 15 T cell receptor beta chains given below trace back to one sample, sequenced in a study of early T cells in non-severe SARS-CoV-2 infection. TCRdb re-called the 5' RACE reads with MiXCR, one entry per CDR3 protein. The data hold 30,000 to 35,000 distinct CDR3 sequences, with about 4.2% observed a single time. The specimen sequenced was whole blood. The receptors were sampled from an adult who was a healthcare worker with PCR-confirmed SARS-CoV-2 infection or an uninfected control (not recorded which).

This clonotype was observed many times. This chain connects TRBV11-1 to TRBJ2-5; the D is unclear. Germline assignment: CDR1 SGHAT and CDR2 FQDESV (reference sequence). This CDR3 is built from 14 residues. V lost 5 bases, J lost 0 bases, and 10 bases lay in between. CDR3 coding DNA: TGTGCCAGCAGCCCCCGACCGTACCAAGAGACCCAGTACTTC. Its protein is CASSPRPYQETQYF.

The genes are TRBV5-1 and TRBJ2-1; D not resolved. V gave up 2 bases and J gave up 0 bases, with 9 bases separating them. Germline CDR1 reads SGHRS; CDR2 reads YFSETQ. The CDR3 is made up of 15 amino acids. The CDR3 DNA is TGCGCCAGCAGCTTAATCAGGAGCTCCTACAATGAGCAGTTCTTC. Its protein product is CASSLIRSSYNEQFF.

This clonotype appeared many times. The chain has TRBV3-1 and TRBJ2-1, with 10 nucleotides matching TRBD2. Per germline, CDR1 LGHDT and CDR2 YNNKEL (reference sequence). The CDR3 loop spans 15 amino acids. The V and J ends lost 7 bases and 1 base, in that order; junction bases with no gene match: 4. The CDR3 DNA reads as TGTGCCAGCATTCATAGCGGGAGGTCCTACAATGAGCAGTTCTTC. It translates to CASIHSGRSYNEQFF.

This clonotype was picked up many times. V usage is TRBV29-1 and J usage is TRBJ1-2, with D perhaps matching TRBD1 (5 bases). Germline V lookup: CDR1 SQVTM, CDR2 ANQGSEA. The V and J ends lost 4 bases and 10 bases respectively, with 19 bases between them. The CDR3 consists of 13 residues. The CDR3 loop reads CSVVVDATVVYTF. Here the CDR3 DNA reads TGCAGCGTTGTTGTAGATGCGACAGTGGTCTACACCTTC. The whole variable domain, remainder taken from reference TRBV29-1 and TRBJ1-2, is SAVISQKPSRDICQRGTSLTIQCQVDSQVTMMFWYRQQPGQSLTLIATANQGSEATYESGFVIDKFPISRPNLTFSTLTVSNMSPEDSSIYLCSVVVDATVVYTFGSGTRLTVV.

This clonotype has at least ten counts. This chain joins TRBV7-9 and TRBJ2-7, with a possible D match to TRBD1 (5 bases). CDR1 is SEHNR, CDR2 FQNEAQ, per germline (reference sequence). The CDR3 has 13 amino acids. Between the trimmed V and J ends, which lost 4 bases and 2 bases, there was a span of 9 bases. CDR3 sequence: CASSSDRPYEQYF. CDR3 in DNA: TGTGCCAGCAGCTCCGACAGACCCTACGAGCAGTACTTC.

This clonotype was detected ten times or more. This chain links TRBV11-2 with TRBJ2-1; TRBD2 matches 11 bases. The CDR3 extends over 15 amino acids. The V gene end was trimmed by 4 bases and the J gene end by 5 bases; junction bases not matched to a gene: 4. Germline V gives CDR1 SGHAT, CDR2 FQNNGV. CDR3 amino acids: CASSSGLAVNNEQFF. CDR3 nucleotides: TGTGCCAGCAGCTCGGGACTAGCGGTCAACAATGAGCAGTTCTTC.

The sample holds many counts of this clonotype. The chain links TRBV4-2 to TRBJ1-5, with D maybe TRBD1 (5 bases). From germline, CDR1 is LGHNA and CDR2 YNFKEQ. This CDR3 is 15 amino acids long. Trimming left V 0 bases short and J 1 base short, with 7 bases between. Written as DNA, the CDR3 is TGTGCCAGCAGCCAAGATCACAGGAGCAATCAGCCCCAGCATTTT. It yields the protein CASSQDHRSNQPQHF.

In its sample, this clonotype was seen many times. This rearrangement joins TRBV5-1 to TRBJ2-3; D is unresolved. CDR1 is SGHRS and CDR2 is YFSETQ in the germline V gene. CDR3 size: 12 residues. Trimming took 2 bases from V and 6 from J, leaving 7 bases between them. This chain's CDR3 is CASSFSADTQYF. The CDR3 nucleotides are TGCGCCAGCAGCTTCTCAGCGGATACGCAGTATTTT.

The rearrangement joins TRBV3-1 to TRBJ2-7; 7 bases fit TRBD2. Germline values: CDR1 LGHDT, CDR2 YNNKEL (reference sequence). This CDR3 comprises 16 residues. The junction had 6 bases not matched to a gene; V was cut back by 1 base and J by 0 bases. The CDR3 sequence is CASSQGGAGLSYEQYF. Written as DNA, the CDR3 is TGTGCCAGCAGCCAAGGTGGAGCGGGGCTCTCCTACGAGCAGTACTTC.

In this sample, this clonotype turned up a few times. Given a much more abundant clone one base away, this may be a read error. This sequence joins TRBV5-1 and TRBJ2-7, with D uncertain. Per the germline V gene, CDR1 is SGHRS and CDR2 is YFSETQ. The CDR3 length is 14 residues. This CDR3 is CANSLSEGYSEQYF. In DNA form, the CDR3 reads TGCGCCAACAGCTTGTCGGAAGGTTATTCCGAGCAGTACTTC.

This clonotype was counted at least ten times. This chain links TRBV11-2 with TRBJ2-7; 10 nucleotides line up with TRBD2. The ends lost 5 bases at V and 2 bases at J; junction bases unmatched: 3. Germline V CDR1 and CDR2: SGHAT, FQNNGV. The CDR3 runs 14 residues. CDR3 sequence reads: CASSTTSGTYEQYF. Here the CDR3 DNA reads TGTGCCAGCAGCACTACTAGCGGGACCTACGAGCAGTACTTC.

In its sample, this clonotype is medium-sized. The CDR3 nucleotides read TGCGCCAGCAGCTTGGCTTACTTAGGAGGGGGGCAGGATGAGCAGTTCTTC. It codes for CASSLAYLGGGQDEQFF. This rearrangement joins TRBV5-1 to TRBJ2-1; D may match TRBD1 or TRBD2 (6 bases each). Germline loops: CDR1 SGHRS, CDR2 YFSETQ. The CDR3 is 17 amino acids. The V end lost 0 bases, the J end lost 8 bases, and 21 bases lay between the germline ends.

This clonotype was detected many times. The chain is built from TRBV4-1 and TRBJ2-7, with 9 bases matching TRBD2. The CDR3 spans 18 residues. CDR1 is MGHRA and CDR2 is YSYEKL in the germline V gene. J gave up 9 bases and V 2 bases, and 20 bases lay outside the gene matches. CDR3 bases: TGCGCCAGCAGCCAATTCCCACCAGGACTAGCGATTAACTACCTGCAGTACTTC. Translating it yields CASSQFPPGLAINYLQYF.

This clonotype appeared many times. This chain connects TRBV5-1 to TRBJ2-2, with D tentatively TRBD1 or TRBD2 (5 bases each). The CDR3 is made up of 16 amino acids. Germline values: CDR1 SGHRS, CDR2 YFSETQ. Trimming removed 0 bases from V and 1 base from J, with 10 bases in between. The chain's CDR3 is CASSLVGDVNTGELFF. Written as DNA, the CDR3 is TGCGCCAGCAGCTTGGTGGGGGACGTGAACACCGGGGAGCTGTTTTTT.

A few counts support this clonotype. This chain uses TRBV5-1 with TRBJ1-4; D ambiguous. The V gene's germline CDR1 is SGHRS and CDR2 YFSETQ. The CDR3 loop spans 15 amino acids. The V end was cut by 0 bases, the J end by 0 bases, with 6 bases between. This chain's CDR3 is CASSLDSATNEKLFF. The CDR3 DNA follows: TGCGCCAGCAGCTTGGACAGCGCAACTAATGAAAAACTGTTTTTT.